These 10 T cell receptor beta chains came from one sample sequenced in a study of a mutant IDH1 vaccine in newly diagnosed glioma. The assay was immunoSEQ multiplex PCR, and TCRdb's table has in-frame clones only and misses some. The table records fewer than 45,000 clones, approximately 80% of them present only once. Time point meaning: week 35, safety follow-up. What each vaccine dose contained was 300 ug of mutant IDH1 20-mer peptide, accompanied by topical imiquimod. These receptors have no known antigen. This specimen consisted of PBMCs, obtained from a glioma patient whose treatment included an IDH1 peptide vaccine. These receptor sequences come from a woman aged 40 to 55 with glioma. Some clones in this sample may be carry-over from other donors' samples.

This clone was picked up a small number of times. V is TRBV6-4 and J is TRBJ2-3; 9 positions match TRBD2. V dropped 5 bases and J dropped 5; count of bases not matched to a gene: 11. Germline V gives CDR1 MRHNA, CDR2 SNTAGT. The CDR3 is 16 residues long. The CDR3, as DNA: TGTGCCAGCAGTAAAGCGGGGGGAGCCGGTGGAGATACGCAGTATTTT. Residues: CASSKAGGAGGDTQYF.

The chain combines TRBV5-1 with TRBJ1-3; unclear D gene. The CDR3 length is 16 residues. Germline CDR1 is SGHRS and CDR2 is YFSETQ. Trimming took off 3 bases at V and 0 bases at J, with 13 bases between the two ends. The CDR3 protein is CASSSAPGNSGNTIYF. In DNA form, the CDR3 reads TGCGCCAGCAGCTCCGCACCGGGGAACTCTGGAAACACCATATATTTT.

J is TRBJ2-7 and V is TRBV18, with 9 bases lining up with TRBD1. The CDR3 has 15 residues. Germline loops: CDR1 KGHSH, CDR2 LQKENI. V lost 4 bases, J lost 6 bases, and 10 bases stayed unmatched. CDR3 amino acids: CASSLDRGNLREQYF. In DNA, the CDR3 is TGTGCCAGCTCACTCGACAGGGGGAATTTGCGCGAGCAGTACTTC.

This chain uses TRBV4-1 with TRBJ2-7; TRBD1 might be the D (6 bases). There are 14 residues in the CDR3. The V gene's germline CDR1 is MGHRA and CDR2 YSYEKL. With 3 bases removed from V and 4 bases from J, the gap between germline ends came to 13 bases. The CDR3 region is CASSHLQGPYEQYF. The CDR3 coding sequence is TGCGCCAGCAGCCACTTACAGGGTCCGTACGAGCAGTACTTC.

Only one count was recorded for this clone. J is TRBJ1-2 and V is TRBV7-9; 8 bases are shared with TRBD1. J was trimmed by 10 bases and V by 5 bases; bases with no gene match: 9. From germline, CDR1 is SEHNR and CDR2 FQNEAQ (reference sequence). This CDR3 contains 13 residues. The CDR3 loop reads CASSTGQGNDYTF. In DNA form, the CDR3 reads TGTGCCAGCAGCACAGGACAGGGTAACGACTACACCTTC.

The rearrangement joins TRBV5-4 to TRBJ1-1, with 9 nucleotides matching TRBD1. The CDR3 runs to 14 residues. The junction had 6 bases not matched to a gene; V was cut back by 4 bases and J by 5 bases. CDR1 SGHNT and CDR2 YYREEE come from the germline V gene (reference sequence). The CDR3 DNA sequence: TGTGCCAGCAGCCCGGGACAGGGTAAGACTGAAGCTTTCTTT. Its protein is CASSPGQGKTEAFF.

This rearrangement joins TRBV7-9 to TRBJ2-1; maybe TRBD2 (6 bases). CDR1 and CDR2 (germline): SEHNR, FQNEAQ (reference sequence). V was cut by 5 bases and J by 5 bases, with 16 bases left in between. This CDR3 has 15 amino acids. The CDR3 spells CASSPGLSGHNEQFF. As DNA, the CDR3 is TGTGCCAGCAGCCCGGGACTTTCCGGCCACAATGAGCAGTTCTTC.

The DNA of the CDR3 is TGCGCCAGCAGCCAGCCCCCTCGGCGCGGGAGGGGTAACACAGATACGCAGTATTTT. Residues: CASSQPPRRGRGNTDTQYF. The chain links TRBV4-3 to TRBJ2-3; 9 nucleotides line up with TRBD2. This CDR3 spans 19 amino acids. The germline V gene encodes CDR1 LGHNA and CDR2 YSLEER. J was trimmed by 2 bases and V by 3 bases; bases with no gene match: 15.

This clone is classed as medium-sized (0.01 to 0.1%). The CDR3 DNA sequence: TGTGCCAGCAGCTTTTGGCCGTCCTACGAGCAGTACTTC. It specifies CASSFWPSYEQYF. The chain couples TRBV5-6 to TRBJ2-7; D is unclear. The length of the CDR3 is 13 residues. Per the germline V gene, CDR1 is SGHDT and CDR2 is YYEEEE. V was trimmed by 2 bases and J by 1 base, leaving 7 bases between them.

The chain employs TRBV4-2 and TRBJ2-7, with a possible D match to TRBD1 (6 bases). The V end lost 2 bases, the J end lost 3 bases, and 11 bases lay between the germline ends. Germline CDR1 reads LGHNA; CDR2 reads YNFKEQ. The CDR3 runs to 14 residues. CDR3 protein: CASSQNDRIYEQYF. CDR3 DNA sequence: TGTGCCAGCAGCCAAAACGACAGGATCTACGAGCAGTACTTC.